This record looks at one T cell receptor (beta chain) sequence and its context. Everyone who donated was a Caucasian adult who lived in Nashville, Tennessee. Assay runs were performed at deep level. TCRdb's copy holds only in-frame clones and misses some; the assay was immunoSEQ multiplex PCR. The sample consists of over 400,000 clones, almost 80% of them appearing once. The data originate from a study of shared clonotypes between healthy human individuals. The CDR3 is 13 residues long. Trimming removed 7 bases at V and 1 base at J, with 8 bases between. Germline loops: CDR1 SGHTA, CDR2 FQGNSA. Sample: PBMCs. The TCR comes from a woman in her 40s in good health. Some clones in this sample may be carry-over from other donors' samples. The chain couples TRBV7-2 to TRBJ2-4; D is possibly TRBD1 or TRBD2 (5 bases each). The CDR3 DNA is TGTGCCAGCACCTGGGGGGCCAAAAACATTCAGTACTTC. Translating it yields CASTWGAKNIQYF.